This passage covers 21 T cell receptor beta chains from one sample sequenced in a study of OX40 agonist ivuxolimab in advanced cancers. TCRdb keeps only in-frame clones here, not all; method: immunoSEQ multiplex PCR. The table records 77,000 or so clones, roughly nine tenths of them present only once. The sequencing here drew on CD4+ or CD8+ T cells sorted from blood, taken in a trial of the OX40 agonist ivuxolimab. These receptors all stem from an adult with an advanced solid tumor such as melanoma, head and neck, liver or kidney cancer.

This chain connects TRBV12-5 to TRBJ1-5; D is unclear. Germline assignment: CDR1 LGHNT and CDR2 FRNRAP. CDR3 length equals 13 residues. Deletions cut 8 bases from V and 9 bases from J, with 17 bases between. The CDR3 DNA sequence: TGTGCTAGTAGTCTAGAACCGGGTCCGCCCCAGCATTTT. Encoded protein: CASSLEPGPPQHF.

The chain recombines TRBV4-1 with TRBJ1-1; D might be TRBD1 (5 bases). Germline values: CDR1 MGHRA, CDR2 YSYEKL. Deletions cut 4 bases from V and 3 bases from J, with 21 bases between. The CDR3 is made up of 17 amino acids. CDR3 sequence reads: CASSPRSLSGWYTEAFF. In DNA form, the CDR3 reads TGCGCCAGCAGCCCTCGCTCTTTGTCAGGGTGGTACACTGAAGCTTTCTTT.

The chain uses TRBV19 and TRBJ1-1; 7 nucleotides match TRBD1. The CDR3 runs 15 residues. V dropped 4 bases and J dropped 0; count of bases not matched to a gene: 5. Germline V CDR1 and CDR2: LNHDA, SQIVND (reference sequence). The DNA of the CDR3 is TGTGCCAGTAGTACAATGGACAGGTTGAACACTGAAGCTTTCTTT. Encoded protein: CASSTMDRLNTEAFF. The complete variable domain, with remaining parts taken from reference TRBV19 and TRBJ1-1, reads DGGITQSPKYLFRKEGQNVTLSCEQNLNHDAMYWYRQDPGQGLRLIYYSQIVNDFQKGDIAEGYSVSREKKESFPLTVTSAQKNPTAFYLCASSTMDRLNTEAFFGQGTRLTVV.

V usage is TRBV19 and J usage is TRBJ1-1, with D hard to call. Germline V gene lookup returns CDR1 LNHDA and CDR2 SQIVND (reference sequence). The CDR3 runs 13 residues. The germline V and J ends were trimmed by 1 base and 7 bases, with 10 bases remaining between them. DNA of the CDR3: TGTGCCAGTAGTATAGGGAGACAAGGTGAAGCTTTCTTT. As protein: CASSIGRQGEAFF.

V usage is TRBV19 and J usage is TRBJ1-5, with 8 bases identical to TRBD1. The CDR3 extends over 18 amino acids. Trimming removed 5 bases from V and 2 bases from J; junction bases left unmatched: 14. CDR1 is LNHDA and CDR2 is SQIVND in the germline V gene (reference sequence). This CDR3 reads CASSVTGTGLWGNQPQHF. The CDR3, as DNA: TGTGCCAGTAGTGTAACCGGGACAGGCCTTTGGGGCAATCAGCCCCAGCATTTT. Full variable domain (missing parts from reference TRBV19 and TRBJ1-5): DGGITQSPKYLFRKEGQNVTLSCEQNLNHDAMYWYRQDPGQGLRLIYYSQIVNDFQKGDIAEGYSVSREKKESFPLTVTSAQKNPTAFYLCASSVTGTGLWGNQPQHFGDGTRLSIL.

The chain combines TRBV19 with TRBJ1-4; D unclear. V was shortened by 10 bases and J by 3 bases, with 21 bases between the two germline ends. CDR1 and CDR2 from the germline V gene are LNHDA and SQIVND (reference sequence). The CDR3 has 16 residues. The CDR3 bases are TGTGCCACTACTAAGGAGTACGGGGTGGCTAATGAAAAACTGTTTTTT. This translates into CATTKEYGVANEKLFF.

There are a few counts of this clone. The V call is TRBV6-1, the J call TRBJ1-2; the D gene is possibly TRBD1 (5 bases). The germline V gene encodes CDR1 MNHNS and CDR2 SASEGT. This CDR3 comprises 14 residues. V was shortened by 3 bases and J by 8 bases, with 16 bases between the two germline ends. The CDR3 bases are TGTGCCAGCAGTGAGGGGACGTCCCGCGGAGGCTACACCTTC. Translation: CASSEGTSRGGYTF.

This chain connects TRBV2 to TRBJ2-3; D is uncertain. CDR1 and CDR2 (germline): SNHLY, FYNNEI. This CDR3 is 13 amino acids long. The V end lost 7 bases, the J end lost 2 bases, and 10 bases lay between the germline ends. The CDR3 loop reads CASNAPLTDTQYF. The CDR3 DNA is TGTGCCAGCAACGCCCCCCTCACAGATACGCAGTATTTT.

The V gene is TRBV5-1, the J gene TRBJ2-3; the D call may be TRBD1 or TRBD2 (5 bases each). V shed 3 bases and J shed 0 bases, with 11 bases lying between them. Germline CDR1 SGHRS, CDR2 YFSETQ. The CDR3 spans 15 residues. CDR3 DNA: TGCGCCAGCAGCTCGGGGACGGCCAGCACAGATACGCAGTATTTT. Amino acid sequence: CASSSGTASTDTQYF. Variable domain in full (rest from reference TRBV5-1 and TRBJ2-3): KAGVTQTPRYLIKTRGQQVTLSCSPISGHRSVSWYQQTPGQGLQFLFEYFSETQRNKGNFPGRFSGRQFSNSRSEMNVSTLELGDSALYLCASSSGTASTDTQYFGPGTRLTVL.

The chain recombines TRBV5-1 with TRBJ1-1, with TRBD1 matching 7 bases. The CDR3 is 15 residues long. V lost 3 bases, J lost 0 bases, and 5 bases stayed unmatched. Looked up from germline, CDR1 is SGHRS and CDR2 is YFSETQ. The CDR3 region is CASSSSTGMNTEAFF. Written as DNA, the CDR3 is TGCGCCAGCAGCTCCTCGACAGGGATGAACACTGAAGCTTTCTTT.

This chain links TRBV7-2 with TRBJ1-2; D is uncertain. Per germline, CDR1 SGHTA and CDR2 FQGNSA. This CDR3 has 13 residues. Trimming took 3 bases from V and 4 from J, leaving 9 bases between them. The CDR3 reads CASSLSGPYGYTF. The CDR3 nucleotides read TGTGCCAGCAGCTTGTCGGGCCCCTATGGCTACACCTTC.

V gene TRBV11-3 combines with J gene TRBJ1-6; D call uncertain. The CDR3 consists of 18 residues. Trimming took 0 bases from V and 2 from J, leaving 14 bases between them. CDR1 and CDR2 (germline): SGHNT, YENEEA. The CDR3 spells CASSLDPQIWTYNSPLHF. In nucleotides, the CDR3 is TGTGCCAGCAGCTTAGATCCCCAGATATGGACCTATAATTCACCCCTCCACTTT. Full variable domain (outside the CDR3, taken from reference TRBV11-3 and TRBJ1-6): EAGVVQSPRYKIIEKKQPVAFWCNPISGHNTLYWYLQNLGQGPELLIRYENEEAVDDSQLPKDRFSAERLKGVDSTLKIQPAELGDSAVYLCASSLDPQIWTYNSPLHFGNGTRLTVT.

The chain has TRBV15 and TRBJ1-6, with D hard to call. Germline CDR1 LNHNV, CDR2 YYDKDF (reference sequence). V was trimmed by 6 bases and J by 9 bases, leaving 15 bases between them. This CDR3 has 14 residues. Here the CDR3 reads CATRTGSSSSPLHF. The CDR3 DNA follows: TGTGCCACCAGAACGGGGAGTAGTAGTTCACCCCTCCACTTT.

The chain links TRBV7-2 to TRBJ2-5; 7 bases fit TRBD2. The length of the CDR3 is 14 residues. The J segment lost 9 bases and the V segment lost 4 bases, leaving 11 bases of the junction unmatched. Germline V gives CDR1 SGHTA, CDR2 FQGNSA. This CDR3 reads CASSSWTSREAQYF. In DNA, the CDR3 is TGTGCCAGCAGCTCTTGGACCTCCCGGGAGGCCCAGTACTTC. Combining the CDR3 with reference TRBV7-2 and TRBJ2-5 gives the whole variable domain GAGVSQSPSNKVTEKGKDVELRCDPISGHTALYWYRQSLGQGLEFLIYFQGNSAPDKSGLPSDRFSAERTGGSVSTLTIQRTQQEDSAVYLCASSSWTSREAQYFGPGTRLLVL.

V is TRBV5-1 and J is TRBJ2-1, with TRBD1 as a possible D gene (5 bases). Trimming stripped 1 base from V and 5 bases from J, with 13 bases between. CDR1 is SGHRS and CDR2 is YFSETQ in the germline V gene. This CDR3 comprises 15 residues. The CDR3 DNA is TGCGCCAGCAGCTTGCCGACAATACAGGACAATGAGCAGTTCTTC. It yields the protein CASSLPTIQDNEQFF.

This chain joins TRBV2 and TRBJ1-3; TRBD1 aligns across 7 bases. The CDR3 contains 16 residues. Per the germline V gene, CDR1 is SNHLY and CDR2 is FYNNEI. The ends lost 3 bases at V and 7 bases at J; junction bases unmatched: 12. The CDR3: CASSDGLTGERNTIYF. The CDR3 DNA reads as TGTGCCAGCAGTGACGGCCTCACAGGGGAACGGAACACCATATATTTT.

This rearrangement joins TRBV13 to TRBJ1-3; maybe TRBD1 (5 bases). Germline-derived CDR1 and CDR2 are PRHDT and FYEKMQ (reference sequence). V gave up 5 bases and J gave up 0 bases, with 14 bases separating them. The CDR3 is made up of 16 amino acids. In DNA form, the CDR3 reads TGTGCCAGCAGCCAAACAGGAATATACTCTGGAAACACCATATATTTT. This encodes CASSQTGIYSGNTIYF.

The chain combines TRBV7-2 with TRBJ1-4, with 12 bases lining up with TRBD1. The CDR3 covers 14 residues. CDR1 is SGHTA, CDR2 FQGNSA, per germline. The V segment lost 3 bases and the J segment 7 bases; nucleotides outside the gene matches: 0. CDR3 amino acids: CASSLGQGAEKLFF. CDR3 coding DNA: TGTGCCAGCAGCTTGGGACAGGGGGCTGAAAAACTGTTTTTT.

This sequence joins TRBV7-2 and TRBJ1-1; no clear D gene. This CDR3 spans 13 amino acids. Germline-derived CDR1 and CDR2 are SGHTA and FQGNSA. Trimming took 2 bases from V and 1 from J, leaving 5 bases between them. The chain's CDR3 is CASSLRGNTEAFF. For the CDR3, the DNA is TGTGCCAGCAGCTTAAGAGGGAACACTGAAGCTTTCTTT.

This chain uses TRBV9 with TRBJ1-2; 10 nucleotides align to TRBD1. CDR1 and CDR2 (germline): SGDLS, YYNGEE. V dropped 4 bases and J dropped 8; count of bases not matched to a gene: 8. This CDR3 is 14 amino acids long. The DNA of the CDR3 is TGTGCCAGCAGCTCCCGGGACAGGGGATACGGCTACACCTTC. It yields the protein CASSSRDRGYGYTF.

The chain recombines TRBV2 with TRBJ2-5, with a tentative D call TRBD1 (5 bases). CDR3 size: 11 residues. V dropped 5 bases and J dropped 4 bases, with 5 bases sitting between them. Per the germline V gene, CDR1 is SNHLY and CDR2 is FYNNEI. The CDR3 DNA reads TGTGCCAGCAGTCAGGGAGAGACCCAGTACTTC. Protein product: CASSQGETQYF.